The 30 T cell receptor beta chains below were found in one sample sequenced in a study of T cell repertoires in cytomegalovirus infection. Their antigen targets remain unknown. TCRdb independently ran MiXCR on the reads; one entry per CDR3 protein. The top ten clones hold roughly 12% of a sample with roughly 920,000 distinct CDR3 sequences, about 33% of them seen once. Sequencing used cultured CD8+ T cells from PBMCs, obtained from culture after CMV antigen stimulation. Receptor source: a human donor in good health (CMV status not recorded). Some clones in this sample may be carry-over from other donors' samples.

This clonotype was observed a handful of times. The CDR3 spells CASSMTGLKAYEQYF. The CDR3, as DNA: TGTGCCAGCAGTATGACAGGGTTAAAGGCCTACGAGCAGTACTTC. The genes are TRBV6-6 and TRBJ2-7; 7 bases match TRBD1. With 5 bases clipped from V and 2 bases from J, the junction kept 9 bases outside the gene matches. The CDR3 totals 15 residues. Per the germline V gene, CDR1 is MNHNY and CDR2 is SVGAGI (reference sequence).

The chain has TRBV28 and TRBJ2-5, with D tentatively TRBD2 (6 bases). There are 14 residues in the CDR3. CDR1 MDHEN and CDR2 SYDVKM come from the germline V gene. V lost 3 bases and J lost 7, with 15 bases in between. Written as DNA, the CDR3 is TGTGCCAGCAGTTTCAGCGACTACGGGGGGACCCAGTACTTC. This codes for CASSFSDYGGTQYF.

This clonotype was detected only once. The rearrangement joins TRBV6-1 to TRBJ2-3; 12 bases align to TRBD2. CDR3 length: 17 amino acids. The V and J ends lost 10 bases and 0 bases, in that order; junction bases with no gene match: 11. The germline V gene encodes CDR1 MNHNS and CDR2 SASEGT. This chain's CDR3 is CAIPALAGGPSTDTQYF. The CDR3 bases are TGTGCCATCCCAGCACTAGCGGGGGGCCCTAGCACAGATACGCAGTATTTT.

The chain employs TRBV19 and TRBJ2-3; 7 bases are a match to TRBD2. Germline CDR1 is LNHDA and CDR2 is SQIVND (reference sequence). The CDR3 spans 14 residues. The trim removed 7 bases at V and 5 bases at J, leaving 9 bases unmatched. CDR3 in amino acids: CASKVKGGGDTQYF. CDR3 sequence (DNA): TGTGCCAGTAAAGTAAAGGGCGGGGGAGATACGCAGTATTTT.

This chain uses TRBV7-3 with TRBJ2-3, with 13 bases fitting TRBD2. There are 18 residues in the CDR3. The J segment lost 0 bases and the V segment lost 6 bases, leaving 9 bases of the junction unmatched. Germline lookup yields CDR1 SGHTA and CDR2 FQGTGA. The CDR3 coding sequence is TGTGCCAGCAGGGGACTAGCGGGGACAATAACTAGCACAGATACGCAGTATTTT. Its protein is CASRGLAGTITSTDTQYF.

This chain joins TRBV7-8 and TRBJ1-1; a possible D gene is TRBD1 (5 bases). The CDR3 runs to 12 residues. V was shortened by 4 bases and J by 13 bases, with 16 bases between the two germline ends. Germline V lookup: CDR1 SGHVS, CDR2 FQNEAQ. The CDR3 is CASSSGSFGGFF. In nucleotides, the CDR3 is TGTGCCAGCAGCTCGGGATCATTTGGGGGTTTCTTT.

V and J are TRBV20-1 and TRBJ2-5; 9 nucleotides align to TRBD2. The germline V gene has CDR1 DFQATT and CDR2 SNEGSKA (reference sequence). The V gene end was trimmed by 4 bases and the J gene end by 4 bases; junction bases not matched to a gene: 13. The CDR3 sequence is 16 residues long. The CDR3 loop reads CSAIFNSRGGGETQYF. The DNA of the CDR3 is TGCAGTGCTATTTTTAATTCGCGGGGGGGCGGAGAGACCCAGTACTTC.

This clonotype has a count of ten or more. The chain couples TRBV7-2 to TRBJ1-5; D unclear. The ends were cut back, 2 bases at V and 5 bases at J, with 7 bases in the middle. The CDR3 totals 13 residues. Germline CDR1 is SGHTA and CDR2 is FQGNSA. The chain's CDR3 is CASSLNIYQPQHF. The CDR3 DNA sequence: TGTGCCAGCAGCTTAAACATTTATCAGCCCCAGCATTTT.

The chain couples TRBV25-1 to TRBJ2-5; D perhaps matches TRBD2 (6 bases). This CDR3 comprises 18 residues. Looked up from germline, CDR1 is MGHDK and CDR2 is SYGVNS. Trimming removed 2 bases from V and 1 base from J, with 20 bases in between. Here the CDR3 DNA reads TGTGCCAGCAGTGAAGGGAACGGGGACTCCGTCCCCCAAGAGACCCAGTACTTC. It yields the protein CASSEGNGDSVPQETQYF.

This clonotype was picked up many times. The junction does not match germline at one end; this may be a read error. J is TRBJ2-1 and V is TRBV7-7; a possible D gene is TRBD2 (6 bases). Germline loops: CDR1 SSHAT, CDR2 FNYEAQ (reference sequence). This CDR3 spans 14 amino acids. The CDR3 protein is CASSLEGSGNEQFF. For the CDR3, the DNA is TGTGCTAGCAGCTTAGAGGGTAGCGGCAATGAGCAGTTCTTC.

The V gene is TRBV15, the J gene TRBJ2-3, with 7 bases lining up with TRBD1. V dropped 2 bases and J dropped 0; count of bases not matched to a gene: 11. From germline, CDR1 is LNHNV and CDR2 YYDKDF (reference sequence). The CDR3 length is 18 residues. The CDR3 sequence is CATSRSAGTAISTDTQYF. CDR3 nucleotides: TGTGCCACCAGCAGATCGGCAGGGACAGCTATTAGCACAGATACGCAGTATTTT. Together with reference TRBV15 and TRBJ2-3, the CDR3 gives the full variable domain: DAMVIQNPRYQVTQFGKPVTLSCSQTLNHNVMYWYQQKSSQAPKLLFHYYDKDFNNEADTPDNFQSRRPNTSFCFLDIRSPGLGDTAMYLCATSRSAGTAISTDTQYFGPGTRLTVL.

This clonotype appeared a few times. This chain uses TRBV7-9 with TRBJ2-4, with D possibly being TRBD1 (5 bases). Trimming removed 2 bases at V and 2 bases at J, with 10 bases between. Germline loops: CDR1 SEHNR, CDR2 FQNEAQ (reference sequence). The CDR3 sequence is 15 residues long. The CDR3 reads CASSLTTDTKNIQYF. The CDR3, as DNA: TGTGCCAGCAGCTTAACCACGGACACCAAAAACATTCAGTACTTC.

The chain is built from TRBV5-6 and TRBJ2-7; TRBD1 aligns across 7 bases. The CDR3 is 15 amino acids. Germline V gene data show CDR1 as SGHDT and CDR2 as YYEEEE. After removal of 0 bases from V and 3 bases from J, the junction contained 6 bases not matched to a gene. The DNA of the CDR3 is TGTGCCAGCAGCTTGGCTTCGGGACAGTTCTACGAGCAGTACGTC. It encodes CASSLASGQFYEQYV.

The V and J genes are TRBV29-1 and TRBJ1-1, with D hard to call. Between the trimmed V and J ends, which lost 8 bases and 1 base, there was a span of 20 bases. The CDR3 runs 15 residues. Germline V CDR1 and CDR2: SQVTM, ANQGSEA. This chain's CDR3 is CSTYEWEVPNTEAFF. The CDR3 DNA follows: TGCAGCACGTACGAGTGGGAAGTGCCGAACACTGAAGCTTTCTTT.

The chain has TRBV10-3 and TRBJ1-6; 9 bases match TRBD1. This CDR3 is 16 amino acids long. V lost 5 bases to trimming and J lost 7 bases; unmatched junction nucleotides: 9. Germline V gene lookup returns CDR1 ENHRY and CDR2 SYGVKD. CDR3 nucleotide sequence: TGTGCCATCAGTATTACTTGGACAGGGGAGAATTCACCCCTCCACTTT. As protein: CAISITWTGENSPLHF.

This clonotype has a handful of counts. The V gene is TRBV2, the J gene TRBJ2-4, with D perhaps TRBD2 (5 bases). V was cut by 8 bases and J by 0 bases, with 17 bases left in between. Per the germline V gene, CDR1 is SNHLY and CDR2 is FYNNEI. The CDR3 contains 16 residues. Here the CDR3 reads CASGRYGELAKNIQYF. The DNA of the CDR3 is TGTGCCAGCGGACGTTATGGGGAGCTAGCCAAAAACATTCAGTACTTC. Full variable domain (rest looked up from reference TRBV2 and TRBJ2-4): EPEVTQTPSHQVTQMGQEVILRCVPISNHLYFYWYRQILGQKVEFLVSFYNNEISEKSEIFDDQFSVERPDGSNFTLKIRSTKLEDSAMYFCASGRYGELAKNIQYFGAGTRLSVL.

This clonotype has just a few counts. J is TRBJ1-4 and V is TRBV10-2; possible D gene TRBD1, 5 bases. Trimming took 7 bases from V and 6 from J, leaving 21 bases between them. This CDR3 is built from 16 residues. Germline-derived CDR1 and CDR2 are WSHSY and SAAADI. DNA for the CDR3: TGCGCCAGCACTGGAAGGGGTCAGGGCAGAGATGAAAAACTGTTTTTT. Translated, it gives CASTGRGQGRDEKLFF.

The chain combines TRBV20-1 with TRBJ2-7; 9 bases match TRBD1. The trim removed 6 bases at V and 6 bases at J, leaving 6 bases unmatched. Germline V gene lookup returns CDR1 DFQATT and CDR2 SNEGSKA (reference sequence). The CDR3 has 12 residues. The chain's CDR3 is CSAEDRGREQYF. Written as DNA, the CDR3 is TGCAGTGCCGAGGACAGGGGTCGCGAGCAGTACTTC.

The chain couples TRBV5-1 to TRBJ2-3, with 8 positions matching TRBD2. Germline loops: CDR1 SGHRS, CDR2 YFSETQ. The CDR3 has 18 amino acids. V lost 0 bases and J lost 3; bases outside the gene matches: 12. CDR3 in amino acids: CASSLVFHLAGMTDTQYF. The CDR3 DNA is TGCGCCAGCAGCTTGGTCTTTCACCTAGCGGGTATGACAGATACGCAGTATTTT.

This clonotype turned up a few times. For the CDR3, the DNA is TGCAGCGTTGTGGGTTGGGGGGGCACTGAAGCTTTCTTT. Amino acids: CSVVGWGGTEAFF. The rearrangement joins TRBV29-1 to TRBJ1-1, with D possibly matching TRBD1 (5 bases). V gave up 4 bases and J gave up 4 bases, with 13 bases separating them. Germline CDR1 SQVTM, CDR2 ANQGSEA. This CDR3 contains 13 residues. Variable domain in full (rest from reference TRBV29-1 and TRBJ1-1): SAVISQKPSRDICQRGTSLTIQCQVDSQVTMMFWYRQQPGQSLTLIATANQGSEATYESGFVIDKFPISRPNLTFSTLTVSNMSPEDSSIYLCSVVGWGGTEAFFGQGTRLTVV.

V usage is TRBV15 and J usage is TRBJ1-5; possibly TRBD1 for D (5 bases). Trimming shortened V by 1 base and J by 9 bases, and 19 bases separated the two germline ends. Germline CDR1 reads LNHNV; CDR2 reads YYDKDF (reference sequence). There are 16 residues in the CDR3. In DNA, the CDR3 is TGTGCCACCAGCAGAGTGGGGGGGGACTGGGTAGGGCCCCAGCATTTT. It translates to CATSRVGGDWVGPQHF.

This clonotype has just one count. The V call is TRBV19, the J call TRBJ2-1; 9 bases are shared with TRBD1. Germline CDR1 and CDR2: LNHDA and SQIVND (reference sequence). V was clipped by 5 bases and J by 7 bases; unmatched bases: 9. The CDR3 runs 15 residues. For the CDR3, the DNA is TGTGCCAGTAGTCCCGGGACAGGGTTGGTTAATGAGCAGTTCTTC. Translated: CASSPGTGLVNEQFF.

This chain links TRBV12-3 or TRBV12-4 with TRBJ2-1, with 8 bases identical to TRBD1. The CDR3 contains 15 residues. The V segment lost 7 bases and the J segment 4 bases; nucleotides outside the gene matches: 9. CDR3 DNA sequence: TGTGCCAGCACCCTCACAGGGGGATCGTACAATGAGCAGTTCTTC. Its translation is CASTLTGGSYNEQFF.

This clonotype came up a few times. The J gene is TRBJ2-2, the V gene TRBV19; the D gene is possibly TRBD1 (7 bases). Germline V gene sequence: CDR1 LNHDA, CDR2 SQIVND (reference sequence). V was clipped by 2 bases and J by 6 bases, with 19 bases between them. The CDR3 spans 17 residues. CDR3 coding DNA: TGTGCCAGTAGTATAATTTCCAGGGGGAGGAGGTCCGGGGAGCTGTTTTTT. This codes for CASSIISRGRRSGELFF.

This clonotype was seen ten or more times. This chain links TRBV7-9 with TRBJ1-4, with D unclear. This CDR3 is 14 amino acids long. From germline, CDR1 is SEHNR and CDR2 FQNEAQ (reference sequence). V gave up 5 bases and J gave up 0 bases, with 7 bases separating them. In DNA form, the CDR3 reads TGTGCCAGCAGCCCGACAACAACTAATGAAAAACTGTTTTTT. Translated, it gives CASSPTTTNEKLFF.

V gene TRBV7-6 combines with J gene TRBJ2-7; 8 bases agree with TRBD1. The germline gives CDR1 SGHVS, CDR2 FNYEAQ. With 5 bases clipped from V and 2 bases from J, the junction kept 5 bases outside the gene matches. The CDR3 has 14 residues. CDR3 region: CASSPQGAPYEQYV. CDR3 DNA sequence: TGTGCCAGCAGCCCTCAGGGGGCCCCCTACGAGCAGTACGTC.

V is TRBV12-5 and J is TRBJ1-2; a possible D gene is TRBD1 (5 bases). V was shortened by 2 bases and J by 4 bases, with 20 bases between the two germline ends. The germline gives CDR1 LGHNT, CDR2 FRNRAP. This CDR3 has 17 residues. The CDR3 here is CASGLQRVGTDFYGYTF. The CDR3 DNA follows: TGTGCTAGTGGTTTGCAACGAGTCGGGACCGACTTCTATGGCTACACCTTC.

This clonotype was seen many times. V gene TRBV7-9 combines with J gene TRBJ1-1; no firm D call. V lost 3 bases, J lost 2 bases, and 4 bases lay in between. This CDR3 is 12 amino acids long. The germline V gene encodes CDR1 SEHNR and CDR2 FQNEAQ (reference sequence). The CDR3 reads CASSLHNTEAFF. CDR3 bases: TGTGCCAGCAGCTTGCATAACACTGAAGCTTTCTTT.

The chain combines TRBV5-5 with TRBJ2-4, with D tentatively TRBD2 (6 bases). CDR1 is SGHKS and CDR2 is YYEKEE in the germline V gene (reference sequence). Trimming took off 4 bases at V and 0 bases at J, with 14 bases between the two ends. The CDR3 sequence is 16 residues long. The CDR3 loop reads CASSPGSLTAKNIQYF. CDR3 nucleotide sequence: TGTGCCAGCAGCCCCGGGAGTTTAACAGCCAAAAACATTCAGTACTTC.

This clonotype was picked up a small number of times. V and J are TRBV27 and TRBJ2-2; D could derive from TRBD1 or TRBD2 (5 bases each). V lost 5 bases and J lost 0, with 10 bases in between. Germline CDR1 MNHEY, CDR2 SMNVEV (reference sequence). The CDR3 contains 15 residues. The CDR3 loop is CASSPGPANTGELFF. The CDR3 DNA reads TGTGCCAGCAGTCCGGGACCAGCGAACACCGGGGAGCTGTTTTTT.